In this sample, the clone carrying this T cell receptor (beta chain) turned up a few times. This sample was taken from a study of blood T cell repertoires in COVID-19. Whole-study context: The United States, Italy and Spain provided the acute and convalescent COVID-19 samples. The analysed material was cDNA or gDNA that came from T cells, B-cell-depleted T cells, or PBMCs.

Authors' data handling: Reference gene primer amplification in the assay estimated nucleated cell counts. Some clones are missing from TCRdb's copy, which holds only in-frame ones; the method was immunoSEQ multiplex PCR. V and J calls and clone size are given by that table; D and trimming were obtained from the DNA. The table shows fewer than 200,000 clones, with 88% occurring only once. Trimming shortened V by 2 bases and J by 1 base, and 5 bases separated the two germline ends. CDR1 is MDHEN and CDR2 is SYDVKM in the germline V gene. The CDR3 is made up of 13 amino acids. The clonotype was recovered from a man aged 35-49 years with active or convalescent COVID-19. The V gene is TRBV28, the J gene TRBJ1-1; D is undetermined. What was sequenced was peripheral blood. The chain's CDR3 is CASSLGGNTEAFF. As DNA, the CDR3 is TGTGCCAGCAGTTTAGGAGGGAACACTGAAGCTTTCTTT.